The clone carrying this T cell receptor beta chain was counted many times. Its antigen is undetermined. After constant-region reverse-primer amplification, full-length variable regions underwent semi-nested PCR with Nested Universal Primer A. TCRdb re-called the 5' RACE reads with MiXCR, one entry per CDR3 protein. The top ten clones hold around 4.1% of a sample with 35,000 to 45,000 distinct CDR3 sequences, roughly 20% of them seen once. Whole-study results and caveats: In terms of TCR gene usage, tumor memory CD4+ T cells clustered together with blood and lymph node memory CD4+ cells, as well as with lymph node naive CD4+ cells. The larger-cohort validation was restricted to a single TCR beta V-J rearrangement rather than whole repertoires.

Tregs were sorted as CD4+CD25+CD127-/low cells. The receptor comes from a female donor with breast cancer. The sequenced sample consisted of Tregs sorted from a lymph node.

DNA for the CDR3: TGTGCCAGCAGCGACCGGGACAGCAATCAGCCCCAGCATTTT. It codes for CASSDRDSNQPQHF. The genes are TRBV7-9 and TRBJ1-5; perhaps TRBD1 as D (5 bases). Germline V gene data show CDR1 as SEHNR and CDR2 as FQNEAQ (reference sequence). Trimming took off 5 bases at V and 1 base at J, with 9 bases between the two ends. The CDR3 is 14 residues long.